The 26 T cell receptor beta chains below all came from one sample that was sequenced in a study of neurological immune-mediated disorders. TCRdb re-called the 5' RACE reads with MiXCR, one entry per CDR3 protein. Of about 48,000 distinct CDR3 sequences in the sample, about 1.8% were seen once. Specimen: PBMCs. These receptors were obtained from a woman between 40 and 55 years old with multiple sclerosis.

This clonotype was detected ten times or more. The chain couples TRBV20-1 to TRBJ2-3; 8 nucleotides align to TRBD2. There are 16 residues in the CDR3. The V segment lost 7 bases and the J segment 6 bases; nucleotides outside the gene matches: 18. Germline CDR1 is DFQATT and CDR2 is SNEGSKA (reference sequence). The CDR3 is CSVYDSGALGRDTQYF. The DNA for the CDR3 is TGCAGTGTTTATGATAGCGGGGCGCTCGGTCGGGATACGCAGTATTTT.

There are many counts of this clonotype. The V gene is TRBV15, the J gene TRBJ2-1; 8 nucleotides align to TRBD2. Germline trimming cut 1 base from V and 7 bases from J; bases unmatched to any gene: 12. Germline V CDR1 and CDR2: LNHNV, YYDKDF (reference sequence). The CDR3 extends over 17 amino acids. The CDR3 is CATSRGEAGGLRNEQFF. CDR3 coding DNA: TGTGCCACCAGCAGAGGGGAGGCGGGGGGCCTCCGGAATGAGCAGTTCTTC.

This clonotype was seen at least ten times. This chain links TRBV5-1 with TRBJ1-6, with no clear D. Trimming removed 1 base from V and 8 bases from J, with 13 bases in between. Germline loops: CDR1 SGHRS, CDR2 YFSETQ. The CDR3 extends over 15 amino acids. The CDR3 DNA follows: TGCGCCAGCAGCTTGTGGACCAAAAAGGATTCACCCCTCCACTTT. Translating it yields CASSLWTKKDSPLHF.

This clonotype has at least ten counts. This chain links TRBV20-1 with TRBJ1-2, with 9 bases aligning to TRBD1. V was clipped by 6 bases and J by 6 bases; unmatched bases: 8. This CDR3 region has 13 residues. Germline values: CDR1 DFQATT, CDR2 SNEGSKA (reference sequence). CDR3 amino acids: CSAPPGQGDGYTF. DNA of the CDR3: TGCAGTGCCCCCCCGGGACAGGGTGATGGCTACACCTTC.

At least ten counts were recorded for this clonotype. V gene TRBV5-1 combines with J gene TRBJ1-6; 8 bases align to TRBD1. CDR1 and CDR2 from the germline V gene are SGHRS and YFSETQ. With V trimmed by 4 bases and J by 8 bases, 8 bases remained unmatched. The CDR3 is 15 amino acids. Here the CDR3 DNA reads TGCGCCAGCAGCACCGGCAGGGGGCCAGATTCACCCCTCCACTTT. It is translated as CASSTGRGPDSPLHF.

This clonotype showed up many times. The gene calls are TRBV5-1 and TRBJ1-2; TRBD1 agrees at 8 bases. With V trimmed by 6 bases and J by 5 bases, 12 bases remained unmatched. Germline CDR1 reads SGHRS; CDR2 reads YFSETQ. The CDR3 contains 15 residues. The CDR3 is CASKKYGQGSYGYTF. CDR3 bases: TGCGCCAGCAAAAAATACGGACAGGGTTCATATGGCTACACCTTC.

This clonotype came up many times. DNA for the CDR3: TGTGCCAGCAGTCCGGGACAGACCTACAATGAGCAGTTCTTC. This translates into CASSPGQTYNEQFF. The rearrangement joins TRBV5-5 to TRBJ2-1; 7 nucleotides align to TRBD1. V lost 5 bases to trimming and J lost 2 bases; unmatched junction nucleotides: 4. The germline CDR1 and CDR2 sequences are SGHKS and YYEKEE (reference sequence). The CDR3 sequence is 14 residues long.

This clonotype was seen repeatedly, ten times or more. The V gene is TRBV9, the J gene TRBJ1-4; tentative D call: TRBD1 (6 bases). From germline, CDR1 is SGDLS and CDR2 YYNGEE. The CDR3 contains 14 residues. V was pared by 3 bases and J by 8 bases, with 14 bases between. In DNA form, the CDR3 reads TGTGCCAGCAGCGCGGGCGAGGGGGTGGAAAAACTGTTTTTT. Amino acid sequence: CASSAGEGVEKLFF. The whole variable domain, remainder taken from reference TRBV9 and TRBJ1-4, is DSGVTQTPKHLITATGQRVTLRCSPRSGDLSVYWYQQSLDQGLQFLIQYYNGEERAKGNILERFSAQQFPDLHSELNLSSLELGDSALYFCASSAGEGVEKLFFGSGTQLSVL.

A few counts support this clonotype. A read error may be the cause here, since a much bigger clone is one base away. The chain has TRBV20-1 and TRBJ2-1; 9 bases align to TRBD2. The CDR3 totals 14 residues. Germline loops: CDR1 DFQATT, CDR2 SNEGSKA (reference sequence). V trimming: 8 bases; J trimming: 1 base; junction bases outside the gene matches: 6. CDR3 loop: CSTPSGGSYNEQFF. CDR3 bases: TGCAGTACTCCGAGCGGGGGGTCCTACAATGAGCAGTTCTTC.

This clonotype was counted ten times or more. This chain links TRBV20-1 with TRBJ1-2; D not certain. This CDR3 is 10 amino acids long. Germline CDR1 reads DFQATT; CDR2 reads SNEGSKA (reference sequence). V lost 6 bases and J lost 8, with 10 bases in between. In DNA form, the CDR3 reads TGCAGTGCCCCTATGAGCGGCTACACCTTC. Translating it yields CSAPMSGYTF.

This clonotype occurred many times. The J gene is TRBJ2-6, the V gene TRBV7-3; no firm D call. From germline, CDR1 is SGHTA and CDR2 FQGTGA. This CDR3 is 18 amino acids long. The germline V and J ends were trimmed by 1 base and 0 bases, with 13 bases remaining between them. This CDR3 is CASSLRPDGNSGANVLTF. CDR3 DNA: TGTGCCAGCAGCTTAAGGCCGGACGGAAACTCTGGGGCCAACGTCCTGACTTTC.

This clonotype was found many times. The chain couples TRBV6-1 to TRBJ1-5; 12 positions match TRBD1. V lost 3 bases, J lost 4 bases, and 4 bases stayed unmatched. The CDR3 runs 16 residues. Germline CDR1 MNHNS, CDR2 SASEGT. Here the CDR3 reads CASSDLGQGANQPQHF. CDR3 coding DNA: TGTGCCAGCAGTGACCTGGGACAGGGGGCGAATCAGCCCCAGCATTTT.

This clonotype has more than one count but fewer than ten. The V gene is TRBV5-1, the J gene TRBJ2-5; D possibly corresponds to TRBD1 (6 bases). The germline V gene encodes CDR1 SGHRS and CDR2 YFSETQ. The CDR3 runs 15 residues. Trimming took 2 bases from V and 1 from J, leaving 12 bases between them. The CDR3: CASSFTGTPQETQYF. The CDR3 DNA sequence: TGCGCCAGCAGCTTTACCGGGACACCCCAAGAGACCCAGTACTTC.

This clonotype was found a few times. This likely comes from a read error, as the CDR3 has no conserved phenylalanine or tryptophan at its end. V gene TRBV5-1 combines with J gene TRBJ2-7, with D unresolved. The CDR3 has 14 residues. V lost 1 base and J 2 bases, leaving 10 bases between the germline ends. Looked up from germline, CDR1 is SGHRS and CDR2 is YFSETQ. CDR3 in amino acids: CASSLTRATYEQYN. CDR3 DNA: TGCGCCAGCAGCTTGACCCGGGCGACCTACGAGCAGTACAAC.

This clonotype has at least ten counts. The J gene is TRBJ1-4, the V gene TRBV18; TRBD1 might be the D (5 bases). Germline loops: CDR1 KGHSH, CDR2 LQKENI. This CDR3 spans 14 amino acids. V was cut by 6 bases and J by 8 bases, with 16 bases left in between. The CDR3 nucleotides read TGTGCCAGCTCGACCGGGACGGCCAACGAAAAACTGTTTTTT. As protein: CASSTGTANEKLFF.

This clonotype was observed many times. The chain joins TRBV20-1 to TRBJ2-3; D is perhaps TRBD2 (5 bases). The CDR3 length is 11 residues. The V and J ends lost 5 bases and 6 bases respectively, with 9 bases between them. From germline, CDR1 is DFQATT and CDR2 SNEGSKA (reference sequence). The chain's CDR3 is CSAGIADTQYF. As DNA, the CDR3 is TGCAGTGCTGGGATAGCGGATACGCAGTATTTT.

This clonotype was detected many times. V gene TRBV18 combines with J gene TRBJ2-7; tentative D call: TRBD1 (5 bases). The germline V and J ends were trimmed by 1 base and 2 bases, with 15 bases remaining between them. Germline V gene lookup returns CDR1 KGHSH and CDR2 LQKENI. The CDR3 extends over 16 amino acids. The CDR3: CASSPRPEGDAYEQYF. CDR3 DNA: TGTGCCAGCTCACCACGCCCAGAAGGGGATGCCTACGAGCAGTACTTC.

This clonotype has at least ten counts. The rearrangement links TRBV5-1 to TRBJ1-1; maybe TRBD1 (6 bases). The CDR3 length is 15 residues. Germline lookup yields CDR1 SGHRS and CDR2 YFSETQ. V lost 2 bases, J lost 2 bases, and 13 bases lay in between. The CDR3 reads CASSFQQGLNTEAFF. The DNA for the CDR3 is TGCGCCAGCAGCTTCCAACAGGGCCTCAACACTGAAGCTTTCTTT. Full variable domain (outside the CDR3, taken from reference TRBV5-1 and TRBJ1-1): KAGVTQTPRYLIKTRGQQVTLSCSPISGHRSVSWYQQTPGQGLQFLFEYFSETQRNKGNFPGRFSGRQFSNSRSEMNVSTLELGDSALYLCASSFQQGLNTEAFFGQGTRLTVV.

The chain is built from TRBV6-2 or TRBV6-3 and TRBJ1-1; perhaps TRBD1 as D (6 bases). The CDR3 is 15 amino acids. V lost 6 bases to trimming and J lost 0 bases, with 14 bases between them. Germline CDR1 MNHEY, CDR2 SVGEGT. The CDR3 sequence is CASSQGGLMNTEAFF. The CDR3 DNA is TGTGCCAGCAGCCAAGGGGGACTCATGAACACTGAAGCTTTCTTT.

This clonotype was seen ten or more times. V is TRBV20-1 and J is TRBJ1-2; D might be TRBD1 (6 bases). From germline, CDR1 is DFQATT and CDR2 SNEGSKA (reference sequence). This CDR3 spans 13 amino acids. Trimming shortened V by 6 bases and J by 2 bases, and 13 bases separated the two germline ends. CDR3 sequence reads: CSASDDRNYGYTF. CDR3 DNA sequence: TGCAGTGCAAGCGACGACAGGAACTATGGCTACACCTTC.

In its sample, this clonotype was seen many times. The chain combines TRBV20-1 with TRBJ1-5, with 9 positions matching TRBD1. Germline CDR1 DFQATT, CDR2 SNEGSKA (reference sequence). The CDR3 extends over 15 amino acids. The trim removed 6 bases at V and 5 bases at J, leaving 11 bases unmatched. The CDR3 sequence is CSAHAGDREDQPQHF. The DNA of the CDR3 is TGCAGTGCCCACGCCGGGGACAGGGAAGATCAGCCCCAGCATTTT.

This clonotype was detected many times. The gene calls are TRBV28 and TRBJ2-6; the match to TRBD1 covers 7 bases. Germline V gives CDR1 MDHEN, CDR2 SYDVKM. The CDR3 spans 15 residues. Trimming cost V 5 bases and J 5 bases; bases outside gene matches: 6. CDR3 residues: CASSMIQGWANVLTF. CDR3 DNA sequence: TGTGCCAGCAGTATGATACAGGGGTGGGCCAACGTCCTGACTTTC.

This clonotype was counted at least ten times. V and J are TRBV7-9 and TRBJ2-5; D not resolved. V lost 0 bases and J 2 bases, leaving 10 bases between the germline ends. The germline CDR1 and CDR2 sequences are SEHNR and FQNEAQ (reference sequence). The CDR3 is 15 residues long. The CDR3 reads CASSLALGLQETQYF. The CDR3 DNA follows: TGTGCCAGCAGCTTAGCGCTCGGCCTACAAGAGACCCAGTACTTC.

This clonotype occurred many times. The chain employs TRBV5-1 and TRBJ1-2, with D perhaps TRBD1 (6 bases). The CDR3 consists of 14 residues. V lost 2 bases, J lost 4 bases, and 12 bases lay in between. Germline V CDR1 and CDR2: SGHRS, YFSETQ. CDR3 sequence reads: CASSFGQQVYGYTF. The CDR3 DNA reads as TGCGCCAGCAGCTTTGGACAGCAGGTCTATGGCTACACCTTC.

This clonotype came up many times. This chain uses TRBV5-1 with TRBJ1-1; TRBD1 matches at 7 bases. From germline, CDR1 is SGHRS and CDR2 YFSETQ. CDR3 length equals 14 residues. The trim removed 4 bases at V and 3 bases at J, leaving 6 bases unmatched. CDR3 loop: CASSLQGRDTEAFF. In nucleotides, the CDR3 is TGCGCCAGCAGCCTACAGGGGAGGGACACTGAAGCTTTCTTT.

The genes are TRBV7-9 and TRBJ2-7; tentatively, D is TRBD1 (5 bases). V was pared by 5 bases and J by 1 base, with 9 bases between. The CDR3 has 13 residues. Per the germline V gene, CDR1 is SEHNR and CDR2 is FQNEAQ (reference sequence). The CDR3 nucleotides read TGTGCCAGCAGCATGCCAGGGTCCTACGAGCAGTACTTC. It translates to CASSMPGSYEQYF.